The clone carrying this T cell receptor beta chain is a singleton in its sample. What it binds is unknown. The entry originates in a study of cytomegalovirus exposure and HLA in healthy donors. The junction had 8 bases not matched to a gene; V was cut back by 0 bases and J by 8 bases. Germline CDR1 reads SQVTM; CDR2 reads ANQGSEA. The CDR3 is made up of 14 amino acids. Overall study results and limits: In a later analysis, most CMV-associated TCR beta chains appeared HLA-restricted.

With 60 Vbeta and 13 Jbeta primers, the PCR was carried out. This table comes from immunoSEQ multiplex PCR, and its TCRdb copy is limited to in-frame clones, with some not included. The sample lists some 200,000 clones; around 77% were seen once. The sequenced sample consisted of PBMCs. This chain joins TRBV29-1 and TRBJ1-2, with TRBD1 identical over 8 bases. This receptor was taken from a woman in her 30s in good health and CMV-seronegative. The CDR3 protein is CSVEETTGAGGYTF. CDR3 in DNA: TGCAGCGTTGAAGAAACGACAGGGGCGGGGGGCTACACCTTC.